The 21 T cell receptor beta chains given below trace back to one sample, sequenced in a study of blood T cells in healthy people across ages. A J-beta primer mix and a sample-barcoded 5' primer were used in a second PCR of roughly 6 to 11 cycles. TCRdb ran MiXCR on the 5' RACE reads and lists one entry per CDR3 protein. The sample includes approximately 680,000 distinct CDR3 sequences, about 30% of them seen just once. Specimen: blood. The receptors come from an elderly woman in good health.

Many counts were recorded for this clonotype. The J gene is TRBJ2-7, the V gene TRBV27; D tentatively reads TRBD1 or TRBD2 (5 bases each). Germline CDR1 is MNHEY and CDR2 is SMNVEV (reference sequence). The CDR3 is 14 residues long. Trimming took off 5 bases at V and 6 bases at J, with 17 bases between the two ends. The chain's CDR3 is CASSNAGKRGEQYF. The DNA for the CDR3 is TGTGCCAGCAGTAACGCAGGGAAGAGGGGCGAGCAGTACTTC.

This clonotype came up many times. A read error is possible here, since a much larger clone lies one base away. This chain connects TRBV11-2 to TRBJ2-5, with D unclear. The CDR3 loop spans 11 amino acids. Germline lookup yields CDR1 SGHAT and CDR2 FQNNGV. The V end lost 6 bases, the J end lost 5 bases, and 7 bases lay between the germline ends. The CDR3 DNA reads TGTGCCAGCAGAGAAGGGGAGACCCAGTACTTC. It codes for CASREGETQYF. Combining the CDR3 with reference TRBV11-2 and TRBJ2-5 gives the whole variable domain EAGVAQSPRYKIIEKRQSVAFWCNPISGHATLYWYQQILGQGPKLLIQFQNNGVVDDSQLPKDRFSAERLKGVDSTLKIQPAKLEDSAVYLCASREGETQYFGPGTRLLVL.

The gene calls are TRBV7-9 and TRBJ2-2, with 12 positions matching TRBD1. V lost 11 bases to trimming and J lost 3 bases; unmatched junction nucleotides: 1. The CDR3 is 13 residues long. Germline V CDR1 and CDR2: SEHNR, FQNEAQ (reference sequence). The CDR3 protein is CAGDRGHTGELFF. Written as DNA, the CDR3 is TGTGCCGGGGACAGGGGGCACACCGGGGAGCTGTTTTTT.

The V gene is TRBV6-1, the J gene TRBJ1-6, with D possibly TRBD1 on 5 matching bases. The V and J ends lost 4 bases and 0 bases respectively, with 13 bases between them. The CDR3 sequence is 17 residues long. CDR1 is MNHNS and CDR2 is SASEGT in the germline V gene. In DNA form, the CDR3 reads TGTGCCAGCAGTGGAGGGGCCTTCAGCTCCTATAATTCACCCCTCCACTTT. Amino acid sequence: CASSGGAFSSYNSPLHF.

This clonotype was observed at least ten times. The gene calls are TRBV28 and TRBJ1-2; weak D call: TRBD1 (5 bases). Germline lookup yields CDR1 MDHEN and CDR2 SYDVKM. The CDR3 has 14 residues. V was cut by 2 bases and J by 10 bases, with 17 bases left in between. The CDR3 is CASSLSGGWDDYTF. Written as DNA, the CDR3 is TGTGCCAGCAGTTTAAGCGGGGGATGGGATGACTACACCTTC.

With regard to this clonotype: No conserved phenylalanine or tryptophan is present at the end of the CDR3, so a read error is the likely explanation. DNA of the CDR3: TGTGCCAGCAGTTTACGGGTGGATAACACTGAAGCTTTCTGT. Encoded protein: CASSLRVDNTEAFC. The chain couples TRBV12-3 or TRBV12-4 to TRBJ1-1; D is unresolved. This CDR3 contains 14 residues. The V end lost 2 bases, the J end lost 2 bases, and 9 bases lay between the germline ends.

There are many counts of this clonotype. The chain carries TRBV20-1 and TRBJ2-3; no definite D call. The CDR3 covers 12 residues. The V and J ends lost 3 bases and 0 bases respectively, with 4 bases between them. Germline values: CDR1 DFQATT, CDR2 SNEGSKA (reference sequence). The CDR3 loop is CSARSSTDTQYF. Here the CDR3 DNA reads TGCAGTGCTAGGTCCAGCACAGATACGCAGTATTTT.

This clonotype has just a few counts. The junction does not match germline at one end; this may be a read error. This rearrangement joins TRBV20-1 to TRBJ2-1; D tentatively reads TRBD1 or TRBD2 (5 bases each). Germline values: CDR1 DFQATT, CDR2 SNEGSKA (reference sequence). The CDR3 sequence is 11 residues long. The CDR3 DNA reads TGCAGTGCCATCCGGGACGTATATGCACTCTTC. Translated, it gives CSAIRDVYALF.

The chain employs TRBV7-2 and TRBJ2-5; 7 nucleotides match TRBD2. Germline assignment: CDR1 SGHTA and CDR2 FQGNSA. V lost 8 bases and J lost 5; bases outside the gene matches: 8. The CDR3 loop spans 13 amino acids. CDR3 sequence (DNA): TGTGCCAGCGGGGGGGGATGGGGTGAGACCCAGTACTTC. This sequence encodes CASGGGWGETQYF.

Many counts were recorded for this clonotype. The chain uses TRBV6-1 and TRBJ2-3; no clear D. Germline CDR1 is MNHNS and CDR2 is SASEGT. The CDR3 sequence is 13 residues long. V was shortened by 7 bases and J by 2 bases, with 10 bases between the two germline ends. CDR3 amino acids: CASNRLVTDTQYF. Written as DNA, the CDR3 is TGTGCCAGCAATAGGCTAGTCACAGATACGCAGTATTTT.

The CDR3 region is CASSPLLQDTNTEAFF. Here the CDR3 DNA reads TGTGCCAGCAGCCCATTATTACAAGACACGAACACTGAAGCTTTCTTT. The chain couples TRBV4-2 to TRBJ1-1, with D unresolved. CDR1 LGHNA and CDR2 YNFKEQ come from the germline V gene. This CDR3 contains 16 residues. The V and J ends lost 4 bases and 1 base respectively, with 16 bases between them.

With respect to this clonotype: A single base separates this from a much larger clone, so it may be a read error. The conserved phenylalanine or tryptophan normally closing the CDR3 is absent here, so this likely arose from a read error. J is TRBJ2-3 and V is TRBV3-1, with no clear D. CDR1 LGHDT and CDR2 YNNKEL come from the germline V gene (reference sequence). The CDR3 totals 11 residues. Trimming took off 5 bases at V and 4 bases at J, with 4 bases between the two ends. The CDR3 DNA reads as TGTGCCAGCAGCTGGTCAGATACGCAGTATCTT. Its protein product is CASSWSDTQYL.

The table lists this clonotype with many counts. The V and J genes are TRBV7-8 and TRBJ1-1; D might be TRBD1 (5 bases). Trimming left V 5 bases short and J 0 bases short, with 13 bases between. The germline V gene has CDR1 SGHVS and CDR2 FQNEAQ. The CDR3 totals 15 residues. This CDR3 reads CASSLLSTVNTEAFF. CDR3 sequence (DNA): TGTGCCAGCAGCCTCCTTTCGACAGTGAACACTGAAGCTTTCTTT.

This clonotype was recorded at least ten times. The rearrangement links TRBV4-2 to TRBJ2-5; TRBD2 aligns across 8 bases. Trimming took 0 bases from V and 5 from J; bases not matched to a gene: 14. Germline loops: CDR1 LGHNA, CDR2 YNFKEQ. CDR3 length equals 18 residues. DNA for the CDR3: TGTGCCAGCAGCCAAGAACATCCCCGCGCGGGGGGCGGGGAGACCCAGTACTTC. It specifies CASSQEHPRAGGGETQYF.

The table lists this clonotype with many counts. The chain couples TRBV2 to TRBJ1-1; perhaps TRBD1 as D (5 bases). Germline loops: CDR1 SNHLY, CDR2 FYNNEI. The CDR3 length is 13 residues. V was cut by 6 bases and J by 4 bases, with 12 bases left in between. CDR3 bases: TGTGCCAGCAGGCGGGGGACCGTCACTGAAGCTTTCTTT. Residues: CASRRGTVTEAFF.

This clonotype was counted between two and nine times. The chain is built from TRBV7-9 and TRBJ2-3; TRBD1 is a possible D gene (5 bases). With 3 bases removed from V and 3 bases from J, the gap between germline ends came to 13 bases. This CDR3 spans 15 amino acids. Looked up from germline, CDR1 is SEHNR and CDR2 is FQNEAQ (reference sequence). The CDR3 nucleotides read TGTGCCAGCAGCTTTTTCAGGGCTCCAACAGATACGCAGTATTTT. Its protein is CASSFFRAPTDTQYF.

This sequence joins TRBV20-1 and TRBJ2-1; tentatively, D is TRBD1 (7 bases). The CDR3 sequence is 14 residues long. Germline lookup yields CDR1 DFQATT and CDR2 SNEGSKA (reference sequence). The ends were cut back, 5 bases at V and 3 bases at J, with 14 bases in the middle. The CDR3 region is CSARGTDYYNEQFF. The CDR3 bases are TGCAGTGCTCGCGGGACAGATTACTACAATGAGCAGTTCTTC.

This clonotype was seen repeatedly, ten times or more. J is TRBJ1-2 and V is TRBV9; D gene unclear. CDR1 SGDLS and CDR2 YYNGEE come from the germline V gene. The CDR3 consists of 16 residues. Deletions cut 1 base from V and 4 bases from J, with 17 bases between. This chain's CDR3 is CASSVYLQPGGYGYTF. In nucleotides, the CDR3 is TGTGCCAGCAGCGTATATCTCCAACCAGGTGGCTATGGCTACACCTTC.

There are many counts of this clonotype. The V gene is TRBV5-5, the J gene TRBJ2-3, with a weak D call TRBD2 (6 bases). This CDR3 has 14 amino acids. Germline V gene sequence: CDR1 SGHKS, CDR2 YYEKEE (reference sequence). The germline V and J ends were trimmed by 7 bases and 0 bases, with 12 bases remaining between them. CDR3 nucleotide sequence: TGTGCCAGCGGGACTTTGTCTAGCACAGATACGCAGTATTTT. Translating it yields CASGTLSSTDTQYF.

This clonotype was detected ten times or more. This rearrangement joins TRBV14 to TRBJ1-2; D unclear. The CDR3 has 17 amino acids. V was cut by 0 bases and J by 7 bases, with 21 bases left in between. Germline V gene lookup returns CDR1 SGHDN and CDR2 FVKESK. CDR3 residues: CASSQDLGGVGVSGYTF. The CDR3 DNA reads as TGTGCCAGCAGCCAAGATCTTGGCGGGGTTGGTGTGAGTGGCTACACCTTC.

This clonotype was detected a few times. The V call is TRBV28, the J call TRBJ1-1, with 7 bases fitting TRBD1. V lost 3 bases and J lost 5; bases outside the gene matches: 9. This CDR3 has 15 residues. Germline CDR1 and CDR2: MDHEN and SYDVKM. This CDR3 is CASSFPQGVGTEAFF. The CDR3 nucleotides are TGTGCCAGCAGTTTCCCGCAGGGGGTAGGGACTGAAGCTTTCTTT.